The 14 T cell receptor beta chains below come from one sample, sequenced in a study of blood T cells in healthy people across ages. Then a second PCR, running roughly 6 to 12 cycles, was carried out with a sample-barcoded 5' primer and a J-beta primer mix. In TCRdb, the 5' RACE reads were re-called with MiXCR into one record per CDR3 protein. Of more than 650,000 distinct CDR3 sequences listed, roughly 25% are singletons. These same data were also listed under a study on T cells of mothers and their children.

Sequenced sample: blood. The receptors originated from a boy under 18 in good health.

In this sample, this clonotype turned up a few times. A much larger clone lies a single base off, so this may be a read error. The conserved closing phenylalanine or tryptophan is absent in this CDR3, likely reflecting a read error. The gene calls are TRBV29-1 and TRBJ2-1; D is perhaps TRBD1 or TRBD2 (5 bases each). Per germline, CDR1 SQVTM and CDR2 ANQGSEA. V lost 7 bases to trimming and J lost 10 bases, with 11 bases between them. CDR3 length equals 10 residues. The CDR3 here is CSASEGEQFL. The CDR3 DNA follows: TGCAGCGCGAGCGAGGGGGAGCAGTTCCTC.

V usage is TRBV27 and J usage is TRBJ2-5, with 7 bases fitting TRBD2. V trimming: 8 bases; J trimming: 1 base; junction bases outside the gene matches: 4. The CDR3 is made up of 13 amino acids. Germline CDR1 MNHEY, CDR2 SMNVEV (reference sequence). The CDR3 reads CASGRERQETQYF. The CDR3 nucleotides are TGTGCCAGCGGGCGGGAGCGCCAAGAGACCCAGTACTTC.

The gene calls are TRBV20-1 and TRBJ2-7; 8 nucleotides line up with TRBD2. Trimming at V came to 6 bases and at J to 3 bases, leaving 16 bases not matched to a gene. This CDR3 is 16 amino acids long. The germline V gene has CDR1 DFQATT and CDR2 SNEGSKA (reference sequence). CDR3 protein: CSAHKAGLDPFYEQYF. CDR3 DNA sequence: TGCAGTGCCCACAAGGCGGGACTAGACCCGTTCTACGAGCAGTACTTC.

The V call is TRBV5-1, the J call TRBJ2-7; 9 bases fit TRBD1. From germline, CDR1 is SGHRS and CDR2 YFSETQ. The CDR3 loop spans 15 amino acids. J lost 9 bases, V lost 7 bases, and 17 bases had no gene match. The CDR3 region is CASGERQGVRVVQYF. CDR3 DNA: TGCGCCAGCGGGGAACGACAGGGGGTTCGTGTGGTGCAGTACTTC.

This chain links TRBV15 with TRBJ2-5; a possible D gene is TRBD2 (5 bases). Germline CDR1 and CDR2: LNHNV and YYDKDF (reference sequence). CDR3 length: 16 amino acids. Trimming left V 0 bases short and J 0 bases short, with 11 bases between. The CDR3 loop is CATSRDSGWYQETQYF. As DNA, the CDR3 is TGTGCCACCAGCAGAGATTCGGGGTGGTACCAAGAGACCCAGTACTTC.

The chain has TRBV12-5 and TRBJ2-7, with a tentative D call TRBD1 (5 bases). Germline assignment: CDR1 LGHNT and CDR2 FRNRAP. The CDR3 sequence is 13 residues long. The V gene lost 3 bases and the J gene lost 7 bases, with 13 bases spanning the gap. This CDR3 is CASGFLPQGEQYF. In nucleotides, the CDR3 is TGTGCTAGTGGTTTCCTCCCCCAGGGAGAGCAGTACTTC.

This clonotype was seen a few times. CDR3 sequence reads: CASSGAQLSNTEAFF. For the CDR3, the DNA is TGTGCCAGTTCGGGGGCCCAGTTGTCGAACACTGAAGCTTTCTTT. The chain employs TRBV28 and TRBJ1-1; a possible D gene is TRBD1 (6 bases). V was clipped by 9 bases and J by 1 base, with 18 bases between them. CDR1 is MDHEN and CDR2 is SYDVKM in the germline V gene. The CDR3 has 15 residues.

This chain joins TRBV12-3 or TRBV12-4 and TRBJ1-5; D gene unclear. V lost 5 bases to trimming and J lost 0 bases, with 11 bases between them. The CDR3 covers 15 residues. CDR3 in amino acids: CASSNDWDSNQPQHF. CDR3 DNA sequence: TGTGCCAGCAGTAACGACTGGGATAGCAATCAGCCCCAGCATTTT.

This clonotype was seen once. The CDR3 reads CASSHLRGGYEQYF. The CDR3 DNA follows: TGCGCCAGCAGCCACCTGAGGGGAGGGTACGAGCAGTACTTC. The chain couples TRBV5-1 to TRBJ2-7, with 7 positions matching TRBD2. The CDR3 consists of 14 residues. CDR1 and CDR2 from the germline V gene are SGHRS and YFSETQ. V lost 4 bases, J lost 4 bases, and 8 bases stayed unmatched. The full variable domain, rest sourced from reference TRBV5-1 and TRBJ2-7, is KAGVTQTPRYLIKTRGQQVTLSCSPISGHRSVSWYQQTPGQGLQFLFEYFSETQRNKGNFPGRFSGRQFSNSRSEMNVSTLELGDSALYLCASSHLRGGYEQYFGPGTRLTVT.

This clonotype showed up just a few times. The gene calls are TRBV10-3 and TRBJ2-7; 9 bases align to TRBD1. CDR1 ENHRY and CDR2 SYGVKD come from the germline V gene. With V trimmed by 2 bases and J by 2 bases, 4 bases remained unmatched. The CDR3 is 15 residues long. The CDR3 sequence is CAISEGGQGAYEQYF. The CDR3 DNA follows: TGTGCCATCAGTGAGGGGGGACAGGGTGCCTACGAGCAGTACTTC.

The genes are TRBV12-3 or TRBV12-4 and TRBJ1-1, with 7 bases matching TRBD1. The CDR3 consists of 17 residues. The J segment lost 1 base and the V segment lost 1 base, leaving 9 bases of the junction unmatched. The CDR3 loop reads CASSLEQGILQNTEAFF. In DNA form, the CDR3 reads TGTGCCAGCAGTTTAGAACAGGGGATCCTTCAGAACACTGAAGCTTTCTTT.

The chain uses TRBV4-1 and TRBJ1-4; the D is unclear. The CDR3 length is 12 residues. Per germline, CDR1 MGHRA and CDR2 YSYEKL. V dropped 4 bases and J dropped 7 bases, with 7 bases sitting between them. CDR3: CASSPPFEKLFF. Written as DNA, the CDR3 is TGCGCCAGCAGCCCCCCCTTTGAAAAACTGTTTTTT.

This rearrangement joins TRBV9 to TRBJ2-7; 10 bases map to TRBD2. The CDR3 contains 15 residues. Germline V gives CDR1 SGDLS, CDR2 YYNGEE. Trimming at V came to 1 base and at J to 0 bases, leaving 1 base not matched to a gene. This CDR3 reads CASSVSSGGSYEQYF. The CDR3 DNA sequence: TGTGCCAGCAGCGTATCTAGCGGGGGCTCCTACGAGCAGTACTTC.

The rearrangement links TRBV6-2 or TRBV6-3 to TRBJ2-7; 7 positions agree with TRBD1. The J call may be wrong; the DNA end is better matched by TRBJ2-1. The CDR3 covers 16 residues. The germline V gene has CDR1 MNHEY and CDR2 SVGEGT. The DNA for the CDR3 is TGTGCCAGCAGTTACTCAGGGACAGCCCCCAACAATGAGCAGTTCTTC. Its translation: CASSYSGTAPNNEQFF.